This TCR beta chain was sequenced for a study of response to subunit inactivated influenza vaccine. Study-level findings and limits: Researchers suggested that each seasonal influenza vaccination recruits few new T cells.

As to this clonotype: The antigen is undetermined.

The CDR3 consists of 17 residues. TCRdb processed the RT-PCR reads anew with MiXCR; each CDR3 protein has one entry. Of hundreds of thousands of distinct CDR3 sequences detected, roughly a fifth appear once; the ten largest clones hold 10% to 13%. Here the sequenced sample was PBMCs from blood, taken 21 months after vaccination. V and J are TRBV21-1 and TRBJ1-4. TRBV21-1 represents a pseudogene. The source is a man aged 50-75 years who received an inactivated influenza vaccine. The CDR3 coding sequence is TGTGCCAGCAGCAAAGGGTGCTTGGGAGTCCCTAATGAAAAACTGTTTTTT. Protein product: CASSKGCLGVPNEKLFF.